This T cell receptor beta chain appears in the sequencing data of a study of blood T cell repertoires in COVID-19. About the study: Sites in the United States, Italy and Spain provided acute and convalescent COVID-19 samples.

The data were produced by immunoSEQ multiplex PCR, yet TCRdb's version contains in-frame clones alone and is incomplete. The sample holds 150,000 to 200,000 clones; around 90% are singletons and the top ten take around 9.5%. The sequence was collected from a woman between 18 and 30 years old who had recovered from COVID-19. Sample: PBMCs or T cells enriched from blood (not recorded which).

Here the CDR3 reads CALLVFYEQFF. For the CDR3, the DNA is TGTGCACTACTCGTGTTCTATGAGCAGTTCTTC. The chain is built from TRBV15 and TRBJ2-1; D is unclear. The length of the CDR3 is 11 residues. CDR1 is LNHNV and CDR2 is YYDKDF in the germline V gene (reference sequence).